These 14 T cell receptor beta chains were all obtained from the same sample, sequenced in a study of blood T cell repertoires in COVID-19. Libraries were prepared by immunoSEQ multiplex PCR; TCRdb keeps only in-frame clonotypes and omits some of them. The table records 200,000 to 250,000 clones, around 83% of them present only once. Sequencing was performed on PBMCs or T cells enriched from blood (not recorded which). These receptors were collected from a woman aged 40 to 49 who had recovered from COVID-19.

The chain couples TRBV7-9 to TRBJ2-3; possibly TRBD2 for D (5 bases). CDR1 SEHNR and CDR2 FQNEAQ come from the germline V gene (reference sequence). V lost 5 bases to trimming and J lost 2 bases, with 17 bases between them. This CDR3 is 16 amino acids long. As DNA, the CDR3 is TGTGCCAGCAGCCCTCGGGGTTCTATCGCCACAGATACGCAGTATTTT. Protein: CASSPRGSIATDTQYF.

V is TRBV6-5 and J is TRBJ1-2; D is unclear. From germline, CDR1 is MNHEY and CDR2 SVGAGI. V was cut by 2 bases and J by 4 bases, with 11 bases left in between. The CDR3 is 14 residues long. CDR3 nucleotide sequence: TGTGCCAGCAGTTACAGAGGCCAGCTCTATGGCTACACCTTC. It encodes CASSYRGQLYGYTF.

CDR3 nucleotides: TGCGCCAGCAGCTATATAGCGGGAGTGAACGGAAATGAGCAGTTCTTC. This gives the protein CASSYIAGVNGNEQFF. The chain recombines TRBV5-1 with TRBJ2-1; TRBD2 aligns across 9 bases. Germline values: CDR1 SGHRS, CDR2 YFSETQ. This CDR3 spans 16 amino acids. J lost 7 bases, V lost 3 bases, and 11 bases had no gene match. Variable domain in full (rest from reference TRBV5-1 and TRBJ2-1): KAGVTQTPRYLIKTRGQQVTLSCSPISGHRSVSWYQQTPGQGLQFLFEYFSETQRNKGNFPGRFSGRQFSNSRSEMNVSTLELGDSALYLCASSYIAGVNGNEQFFGPGTRLTVL.

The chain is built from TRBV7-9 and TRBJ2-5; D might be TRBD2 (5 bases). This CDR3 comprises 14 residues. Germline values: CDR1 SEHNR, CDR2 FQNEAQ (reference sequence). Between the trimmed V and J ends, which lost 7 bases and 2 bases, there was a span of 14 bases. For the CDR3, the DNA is TGTGCCAGCAACCGGGGAGAGCATCAAGAGACCCAGTACTTC. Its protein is CASNRGEHQETQYF.

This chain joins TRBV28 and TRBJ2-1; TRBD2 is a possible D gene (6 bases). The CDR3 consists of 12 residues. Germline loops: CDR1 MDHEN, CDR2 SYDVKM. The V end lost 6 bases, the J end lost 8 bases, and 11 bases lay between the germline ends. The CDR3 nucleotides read TGTGCCAGCAGCGGGAGTCAGTATGAGCAGTTCTTC. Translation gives CASSGSQYEQFF.

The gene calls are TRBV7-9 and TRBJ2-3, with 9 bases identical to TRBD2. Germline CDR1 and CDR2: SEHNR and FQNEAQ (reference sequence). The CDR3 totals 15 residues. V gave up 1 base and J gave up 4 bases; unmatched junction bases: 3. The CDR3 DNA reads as TGTGCCAGCAGCTTAGTTTTAGCGGGAGCAGATACGCAGTATTTT. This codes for CASSLVLAGADTQYF.

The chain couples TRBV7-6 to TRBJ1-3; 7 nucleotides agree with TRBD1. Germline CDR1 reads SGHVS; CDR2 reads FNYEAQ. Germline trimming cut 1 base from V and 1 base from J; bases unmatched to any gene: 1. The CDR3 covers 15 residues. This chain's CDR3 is CASSLGTGSGNTIYF. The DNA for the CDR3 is TGTGCCAGCAGCTTAGGGACAGGTTCTGGAAACACCATATATTTT.

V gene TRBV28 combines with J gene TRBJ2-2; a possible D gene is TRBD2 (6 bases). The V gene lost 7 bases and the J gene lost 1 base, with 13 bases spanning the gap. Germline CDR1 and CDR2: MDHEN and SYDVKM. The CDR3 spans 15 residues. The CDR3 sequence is CASMEEGRNTGELFF. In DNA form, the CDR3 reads TGTGCCAGCATGGAGGAGGGGCGGAACACCGGGGAGCTGTTTTTT.

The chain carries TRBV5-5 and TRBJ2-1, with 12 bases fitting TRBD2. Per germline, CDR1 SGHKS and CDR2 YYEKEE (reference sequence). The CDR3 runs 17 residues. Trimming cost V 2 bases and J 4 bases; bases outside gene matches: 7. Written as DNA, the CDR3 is TGTGCCAGCAGCTTTGGGCTAGCGGGAGGGCGGTACAATGAGCAGTTCTTC. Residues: CASSFGLAGGRYNEQFF.

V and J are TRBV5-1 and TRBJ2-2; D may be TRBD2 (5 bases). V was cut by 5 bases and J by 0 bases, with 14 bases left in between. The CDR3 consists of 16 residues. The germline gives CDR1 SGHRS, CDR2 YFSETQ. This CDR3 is CASRVGGPTNTGELFF. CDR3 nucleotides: TGCGCCAGCAGGGTTGGCGGGCCTACGAACACCGGGGAGCTGTTTTTT.

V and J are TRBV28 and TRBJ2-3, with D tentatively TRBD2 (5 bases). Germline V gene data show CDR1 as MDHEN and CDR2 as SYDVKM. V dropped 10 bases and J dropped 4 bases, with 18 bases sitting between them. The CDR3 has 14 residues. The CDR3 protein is CATVRRFGADTQYF. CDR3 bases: TGTGCCACAGTGCGGAGGTTTGGGGCAGATACGCAGTATTTT.

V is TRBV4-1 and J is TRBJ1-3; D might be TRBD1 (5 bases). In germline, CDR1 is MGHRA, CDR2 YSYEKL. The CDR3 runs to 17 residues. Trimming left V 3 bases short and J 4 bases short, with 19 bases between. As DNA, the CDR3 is TGCGCCAGCAGCCAGCCCACAGGTCCTAAGGTGGGAAACACCATATATTTT. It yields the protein CASSQPTGPKVGNTIYF.

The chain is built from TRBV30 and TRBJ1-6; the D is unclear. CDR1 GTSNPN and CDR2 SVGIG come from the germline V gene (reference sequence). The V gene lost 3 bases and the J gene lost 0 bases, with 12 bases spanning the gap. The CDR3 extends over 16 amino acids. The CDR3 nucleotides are TGTGCCTGGAGCCAGGAAAGAAGCTCCTATAATTCACCCCTCCACTTT. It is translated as CAWSQERSSYNSPLHF.

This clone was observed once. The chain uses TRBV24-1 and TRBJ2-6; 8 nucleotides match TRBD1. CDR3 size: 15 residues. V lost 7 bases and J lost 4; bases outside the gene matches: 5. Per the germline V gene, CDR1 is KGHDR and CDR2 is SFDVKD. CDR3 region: CATRAGGAGANVLTF. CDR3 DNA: TGTGCCACCAGGGCAGGGGGCGCGGGGGCCAACGTCCTGACTTTC.